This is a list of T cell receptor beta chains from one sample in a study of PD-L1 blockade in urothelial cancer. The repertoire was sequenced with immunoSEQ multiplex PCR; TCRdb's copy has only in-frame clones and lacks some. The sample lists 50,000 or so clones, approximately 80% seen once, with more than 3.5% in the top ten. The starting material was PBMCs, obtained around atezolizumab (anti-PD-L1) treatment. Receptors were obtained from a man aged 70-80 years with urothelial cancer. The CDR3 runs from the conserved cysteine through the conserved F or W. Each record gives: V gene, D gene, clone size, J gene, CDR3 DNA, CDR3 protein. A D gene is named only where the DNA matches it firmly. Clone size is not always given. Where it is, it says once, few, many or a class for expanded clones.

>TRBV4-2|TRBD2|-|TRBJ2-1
TGTGCCAGCAGCTCCATAGCGGGACCAAGCTACAATGAGCAGTTCTTC
CASSSIAGPSYNEQFF
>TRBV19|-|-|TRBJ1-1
TGTGCCAGCAGGGTCATTACGAACACTGAAGCTTTCTTT
CASRVITNTEAFF
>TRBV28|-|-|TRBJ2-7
TGTGCCAGCAGGAGGACCCAGGGGTCCGAGCAGTACTTC
CASRRTQGSEQYF
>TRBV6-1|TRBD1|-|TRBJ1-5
TGTGCCAGCAGTGAAGCAATGGGACAGGGACATAGGCCCCAGCATTTT
CASSEAMGQGHRPQHF
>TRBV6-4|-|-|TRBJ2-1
TGTGCCAGCAGTGACAATACACCCCAGAAGTCCTACAATGAGCAGTTCTTC
CASSDNTPQKSYNEQFF
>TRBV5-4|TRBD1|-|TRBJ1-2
TGTGCCAGCAGCCCGGACAGGCGCACCTATGGCTACACCTTC
CASSPDRRTYGYTF
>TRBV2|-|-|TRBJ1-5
TGTGCCAGCAGCACAGGGTCGGCGCCCCAGCATTTT
CASSTGSAPQHF
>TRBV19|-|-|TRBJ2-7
TGTGCCAGTAGTTCTCTAAGTCACGAGCAGTACTTC
CASSSLSHEQYF
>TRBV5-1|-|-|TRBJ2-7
TGCGCCAGCAGCTCCACCCGGGGGGCCGGCGAGCAGTACTTC
CASSSTRGAGEQYF
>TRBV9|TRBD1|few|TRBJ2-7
TGTGCCAGCAGTCCCCGGGACAGGCCCTCCTACGAGCAGTACTTC
CASSPRDRPSYEQYF
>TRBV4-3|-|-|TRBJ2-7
TGCGCCAGCAGCCAGCTTCGACTTGGCGAGCAGTACTTC
CASSQLRLGEQYF
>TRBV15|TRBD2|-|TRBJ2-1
TGTGCCACCAGCAACGGTCTAGCGGGGTTTGGTAGCTCCTACAATGAGCAGTTCTTC
CATSNGLAGFGSSYNEQFF
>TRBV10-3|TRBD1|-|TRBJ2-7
TGTGCCATCAGGGCCGGGACAGGGGGCACCTACGAGCAGTACTTC
CAIRAGTGGTYEQYF
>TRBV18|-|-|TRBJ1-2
TGTGCCAGCTCACCACCTGGAGGGGATTGGCATGGCTACACCTTC
CASSPPGGDWHGYTF
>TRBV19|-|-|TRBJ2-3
TGTGCCAGTAGTGGGGGCGGCGGGAGAATGGATACGCAGTATTTT
CASSGGGGRMDTQYF
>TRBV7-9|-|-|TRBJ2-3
TGTGCCAGCAGCTTATCCCTTAGCACAGATACGCAGTATTTT
CASSLSLSTDTQYF
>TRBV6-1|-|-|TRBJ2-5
TGTGCCAGCAGTGCCAACAGGGCCGGGAAAGAGACCCAGTACTTC
CASSANRAGKETQYF
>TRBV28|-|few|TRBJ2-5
TGTGCCAGCAGCCCCGGGTCCGGGAGAGAGACCCAGTACTTC
CASSPGSGRETQYF
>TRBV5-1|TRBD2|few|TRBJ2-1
TGCGCCAGCAGCTGGGGACTACCCGGAGTTGAGCAGTTCTTC
CASSWGLPGVEQFF
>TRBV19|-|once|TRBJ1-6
TGTGCCAGTAGTCCGTACAGGGATAATAATTCACCCCTCCACTTT
CASSPYRDNNSPLHF
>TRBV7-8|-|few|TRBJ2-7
TGTGCCAGCAGCCCCCCTAGCAACGAGCAGTACTTC
CASSPPSNEQYF
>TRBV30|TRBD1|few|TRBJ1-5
TGTGCCTGGAGTGTGGGGACAGGAGGCTATCAGCCCCAGCATTTT
CAWSVGTGGYQPQHF
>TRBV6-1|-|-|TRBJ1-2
TGTGCCAGCAGTGAATTTGGGCTTGCTAACTATGGCTACACCTTC
CASSEFGLANYGYTF
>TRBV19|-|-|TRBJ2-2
TGTGCCAGTAGTTTCGGGGGGAACACCGGGGAGCTGTTTTTT
CASSFGGNTGELFF
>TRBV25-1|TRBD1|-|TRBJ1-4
TGTGCCAGCAGTGACTTTCAGACAGGGGGCCATGAAAAACTGTTTTTT
CASSDFQTGGHEKLFF
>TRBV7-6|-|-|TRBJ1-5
TGTGCCAGCAGCCCTTGGGGCAGAACTTATCAGCCCCAGCATTTT
CASSPWGRTYQPQHF
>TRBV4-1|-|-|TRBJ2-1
TGCGCCAGCAGCCAAGTTAACGGGGGTAGCTCCTACAATGAGCAGTTCTTC
CASSQVNGGSSYNEQFF
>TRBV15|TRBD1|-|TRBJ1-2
TGTGCCACCAGCAGGGACAGGGGAACTGGCTACACCTTC
CATSRDRGTGYTF
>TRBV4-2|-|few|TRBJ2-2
TGTGCCAGCAGCCAAGAGATAGCCGGGGAGCTGTTTTTT
CASSQEIAGELFF
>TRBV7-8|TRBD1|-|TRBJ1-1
TGTGCCAGCAGCTTAGACAGGGGCACTGAAGCTTTCTTT
CASSLDRGTEAFF
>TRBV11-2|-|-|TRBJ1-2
TGTGCCAGCAGCTTAGAGCGGGGGGCGGGTGGCTACACCTTC
CASSLERGAGGYTF
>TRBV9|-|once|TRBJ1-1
TGTGCCAGCAGCGTAGGAATAGAGAACACTGAAGCTTTCTTT
CASSVGIENTEAFF
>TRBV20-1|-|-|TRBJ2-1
TGCAGTGTAAGGGGAAATGAGCAGTTCTTC
CSVRGNEQFF
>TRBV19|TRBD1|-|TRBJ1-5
TGTGCCAGTAGTATACCCCTTCGACCGGGACAGGGGGCCAGTCAGCCCCAGCATTTT
CASSIPLRPGQGASQPQHF
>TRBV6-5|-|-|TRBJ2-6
TGTGCCAGCAAGAGTAGCGGCTCTGGGGCCAACGTCCTGACTTTC
CASKSSGSGANVLTF
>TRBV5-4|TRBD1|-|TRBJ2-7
TGTGCCAGCAGCTTGGGGGGACAGGGATACGAGCAGTACTTC
CASSLGGQGYEQYF
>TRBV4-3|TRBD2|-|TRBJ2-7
TGCGCCAGCAGCCAATCGACTAGCGGGGGATACGAGCAGTACTTC
CASSQSTSGGYEQYF
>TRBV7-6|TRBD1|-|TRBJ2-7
TGTGCCAGCAGCCCAAAGACAGGGAGCGAGCAGTACTTC
CASSPKTGSEQYF
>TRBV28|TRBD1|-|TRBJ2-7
TGTGCCAGCAGAAACAGGGGGAACTCCTACGAGCAGTACTTC
CASRNRGNSYEQYF
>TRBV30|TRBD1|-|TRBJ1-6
TGTGCCTGGAGAGAGGGGACAGGCGGATCACCCCTCCACTTT
CAWREGTGGSPLHF
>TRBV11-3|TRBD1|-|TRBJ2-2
TGTGCCAGCAGCGATGTGAGGACAGGGAGTACCGGGGAGCTGTTTTTT
CASSDVRTGSTGELFF
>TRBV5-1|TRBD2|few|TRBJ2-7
TGCGCCAGCAGCTTGGTTGCGGGGGAAGGGGCCTACGAGCAGTACTTC
CASSLVAGEGAYEQYF
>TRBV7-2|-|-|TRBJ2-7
TGTGCCAGCAGCTTAGAGCGGAGCTCCTACGAGCAGTACTTC
CASSLERSSYEQYF
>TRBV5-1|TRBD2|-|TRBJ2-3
TGCGCCAGCAGCTTCCGGAGCGGGAAGGCCGGTGATACGCAGTATTTT
CASSFRSGKAGDTQYF
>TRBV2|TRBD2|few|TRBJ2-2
TGTGCCAGCAGTGGGGGAGGGACCGGGGAGCTGTTTTTT
CASSGGGTGELFF
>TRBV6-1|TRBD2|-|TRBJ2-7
TGTGCCAGCAGGGGGGGGACTAGCGGGGGATACGAGCAGTACTTC
CASRGGTSGGYEQYF
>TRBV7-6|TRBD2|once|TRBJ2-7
TGTGCCAGCAGCTTAGCTGGGGGTAGCGGGGGGGCCGCTTACGAGCAGTACTTC
CASSLAGGSGGAAYEQYF
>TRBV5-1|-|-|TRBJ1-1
TGCGCCAGCAGCTTGGCTACTTTGCGGTCTGAAGCTTTCTTT
CASSLATLRSEAFF
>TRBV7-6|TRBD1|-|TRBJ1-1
TGTGCCAGCAGCCGTAACCAGGACAGGGGCCCAAACACTGAAGCTTTCTTT
CASSRNQDRGPNTEAFF
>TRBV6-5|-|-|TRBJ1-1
TGTGCCAGCAGTTACTCCCGGGGGGGCTCTGAAGCTTTCTTT
CASSYSRGGSEAFF
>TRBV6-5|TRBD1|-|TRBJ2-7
TGTGCCAGCAGTTTTCGGGGACAGACCTACGAGCAGTACTTC
CASSFRGQTYEQYF